Presented here are 27 T cell receptor beta chains from one specimen sequenced in a study of cytomegalovirus exposure and HLA in healthy donors listed by TCRdb under 2017. Receptor libraries were prepared by the immunoSEQ multiplex PCR assay. For the multiplex PCR, a mixture combining 60 forward primers for TCR Vbeta segments and 13 reverse primers for TCR Jbeta segments was used. TCRdb mirrors the immuneACCESS table, restricted to in-frame sequences. Some clones are absent from its copies; in checked studies, under half trace to an unresolved V gene, and the reason for the others is unknown. The sample table records approximately 100,000 clones; around 66% of these occur just once. The ten largest clonotypes hold 3.5% to 4.5% of the sample. The material sequenced was PBMCs. The source of these receptors is a man aged 25 to 45 in good health and CMV-seronegative.

This clone showed up just once. The V and J genes are TRBV18 and TRBJ1-5, with 8 bases fitting TRBD1. CDR3 length equals 15 residues. V dropped 2 bases and J dropped 6; count of bases not matched to a gene: 6. CDR1 is KGHSH and CDR2 is LQKENI in the germline V gene. The CDR3 loop is CASSPGTGGSQPQHF. Here the CDR3 DNA reads TGTGCCAGCTCACCAGGGACAGGAGGGAGTCAGCCCCAGCATTTT.

V is TRBV4-3 and J is TRBJ2-7; no clear D gene. V dropped 4 bases and J dropped 4 bases, with 14 bases sitting between them. Germline CDR1 is LGHNA and CDR2 is YSLEER. This CDR3 spans 14 amino acids. The CDR3 region is CASSPSGSVYEQYF. The CDR3 DNA sequence: TGCGCCAGCAGCCCCTCCGGGTCTGTTTACGAGCAGTACTTC.

The chain couples TRBV6-5 to TRBJ1-5; D is unresolved. The germline V and J ends were trimmed by 7 bases and 3 bases, with 10 bases remaining between them. This CDR3 is 13 amino acids long. Germline CDR1 MNHEY, CDR2 SVGAGI. The CDR3 DNA follows: TGTGCCAGCACACCGGGGTACAATCAGCCCCAGCATTTT. Residues: CASTPGYNQPQHF.

The chain links TRBV28 to TRBJ2-2; D is unresolved. CDR1 and CDR2 from the germline V gene are MDHEN and SYDVKM. Deletions cut 1 base from V and 1 base from J, with 7 bases between. The CDR3 is made up of 15 amino acids. The CDR3 DNA reads as TGTGCCAGCAGTTTATTCCGGAGGAACACCGGGGAGCTGTTTTTT. Its protein is CASSLFRRNTGELFF.

V and J are TRBV7-6 and TRBJ1-3, with D uncertain. Per germline, CDR1 SGHVS and CDR2 FNYEAQ. The V end was cut by 5 bases, the J end by 3 bases, with 14 bases between. The CDR3 consists of 15 residues. In DNA, the CDR3 is TGTGCCAGCAGCCGCGAGCGAGGTTTTGGAAACACCATATATTTT. It yields the protein CASSRERGFGNTIYF. The variable domain in full, with the rest retrieved from reference TRBV7-6 and TRBJ1-3, is GAGVSQSPRYKVTKRGQDVALRCDPISGHVSLYWYRQALGQGPEFLTYFNYEAQQDKSGLPNDRFSAERPEGSISTLTIQRTEQRDSAMYRCASSRERGFGNTIYFGEGSWLTVV.

This clone came up many times. The V and J genes are TRBV21-1 and TRBJ2-3; the table's TRBD1 call for D was not verified on the DNA. TRBV21-1 is a pseudogene locus. The CDR3 sequence is 16 residues long. The DNA of the CDR3 is TGTGCCAGCAGCAAAGGTGTGTGGCAGAACACAGATACGCAGTATTTT. It translates to CASSKGVWQNTDTQYF.

This clone has a handful of counts. V gene TRBV5-1 combines with J gene TRBJ2-1; tentative D call: TRBD1 (5 bases). There are 15 residues in the CDR3. The germline gives CDR1 SGHRS, CDR2 YFSETQ. V lost 0 bases and J lost 15, with 22 bases in between. In DNA form, the CDR3 reads TGCGCCAGCAGCTTGGTCGTCCAGAAGGGGTCGGACACGTTCTTC. Its protein product is CASSLVVQKGSDTFF.

A few counts support this clone. This rearrangement joins TRBV7-3 to TRBJ2-1, with 16 bases aligning to TRBD2. V dropped 6 bases and J dropped 8; count of bases not matched to a gene: 7. This CDR3 has 16 residues. The germline CDR1 and CDR2 sequences are SGHTA and FQGTGA. CDR3: CASSQGLAGGIDEQFF. CDR3 DNA: TGTGCCAGCAGTCAGGGACTAGCGGGGGGGATTGATGAGCAGTTCTTC.

This clone was counted only a few times. The CDR3 DNA sequence: TGTGCCAGCAGCTTGAGTCTGACTAGCGGGGCCTACAATGAGCAGTTCTTC. Amino acids: CASSLSLTSGAYNEQFF. The chain recombines TRBV5-8 with TRBJ2-1, with 11 bases identical to TRBD2. After removal of 1 base from V and 2 bases from J, the junction contained 5 bases not matched to a gene. In germline, CDR1 is SGHTS, CDR2 YDEGEE. This CDR3 contains 17 residues.

This clone was observed a few times. The rearrangement uses TRBV11-3 and TRBJ1-5; 11 nucleotides match TRBD1. V shed 4 bases and J 4 bases; nucleotides not matched to a gene: 0. This CDR3 has 14 amino acids. Per the germline V gene, CDR1 is SGHNT and CDR2 is YENEEA. CDR3 in DNA: TGTGCCAGCAGCTGGGACAGGGGGAATCAGCCCCAGCATTTT. It is translated as CASSWDRGNQPQHF.

This clone was counted only a few times. The CDR3 DNA follows: TGTGCCAGCAGCCCGACAGGGGGCGTGTCAGCTTTCTTT. It codes for CASSPTGGVSAFF. The rearrangement joins TRBV7-4 to TRBJ1-1; TRBD1 aligns across 10 bases. J lost 10 bases, V lost 5 bases, and 7 bases had no gene match. The CDR3 consists of 13 residues. Germline V gene sequence: CDR1 SGHVT, CDR2 SQSDAQ.

J is TRBJ1-4 and V is TRBV5-8, with D possibly being TRBD1 (5 bases). Between the trimmed V and J ends, which lost 0 bases and 0 bases, there was a span of 6 bases. The germline V gene encodes CDR1 SGHTS and CDR2 YDEGEE. The CDR3 length is 15 residues. The CDR3 sequence: CASSLGGATNEKLFF. In nucleotides, the CDR3 is TGTGCCAGCAGCTTGGGGGGGGCAACTAATGAAAAACTGTTTTTT.

The J gene is TRBJ1-3, the V gene TRBV4-1, with 10 bases fitting TRBD1. The J segment lost 6 bases and the V segment lost 3 bases, leaving 8 bases of the junction unmatched. The CDR3 totals 16 residues. Germline loops: CDR1 MGHRA, CDR2 YSYEKL. The CDR3 is CASSQLTGGRENTIYF. The CDR3 DNA reads as TGCGCCAGCAGCCAGTTGACAGGGGGCCGGGAAAACACCATATATTTT.

Written as DNA, the CDR3 is TGTGCCAGCTCATATTCCCCGAACAGGGGGCACCTAACTAACTATGGCTACACCTTC. Encoded protein: CASSYSPNRGHLTNYGYTF. The gene calls are TRBV18 and TRBJ1-2; 9 nucleotides agree with TRBD1. After removal of 5 bases from V and 0 bases from J, the junction contained 16 bases not matched to a gene. Looked up from germline, CDR1 is KGHSH and CDR2 is LQKENI. CDR3 length: 19 residues.

CDR3 in amino acids: CASSEWEGSSYEQYF. CDR3 coding DNA: TGTGCCAGCAGTGAATGGGAGGGTAGCTCCTACGAGCAGTACTTC. This chain links TRBV6-1 with TRBJ2-7; 7 bases map to TRBD2. The CDR3 spans 15 residues. V lost 2 bases, J lost 0 bases, and 4 bases stayed unmatched. Germline V gene data show CDR1 as MNHNS and CDR2 as SASEGT.

This chain links TRBV4-1 with TRBJ1-5; possibly TRBD1 for D (5 bases). The ends were cut back, 6 bases at V and 1 base at J, with 13 bases in the middle. The CDR3 contains 15 residues. Per germline, CDR1 MGHRA and CDR2 YSYEKL. CDR3 region: CASSPLGASNQPQHF. In nucleotides, the CDR3 is TGCGCCAGCAGTCCGCTTGGGGCAAGCAATCAGCCCCAGCATTTT.

This clone was observed a few times. The chain uses TRBV27 and TRBJ2-5; 7 positions agree with TRBD2. The V and J ends lost 1 base and 5 bases, in that order; junction bases with no gene match: 1. CDR1 is MNHEY and CDR2 is SMNVEV in the germline V gene (reference sequence). The CDR3 consists of 13 residues. CDR3 nucleotides: TGTGCCAGCAGTTTATGGGGGGGGGAGACCCAGTACTTC. It encodes CASSLWGGETQYF.

The chain employs TRBV19 and TRBJ2-7; a weak D match, TRBD2 (6 bases). Trimming left V 4 bases short and J 6 bases short, with 10 bases between. Germline lookup yields CDR1 LNHDA and CDR2 SQIVND (reference sequence). CDR3 length: 12 residues. DNA of the CDR3: TGTGCCAGTAGTAGGACGCGGGGCGAGCAGTACTTC. It translates to CASSRTRGEQYF.

Only a few counts were recorded for this clone. CDR3 loop: CASTSLRGVNEQFF. As DNA, the CDR3 is TGTGCCAGTACTTCTTTGCGGGGGGTCAATGAGCAGTTCTTC. The V gene is TRBV19, the J gene TRBJ2-1, with TRBD2 matching 8 bases. Germline assignment: CDR1 LNHDA and CDR2 SQIVND (reference sequence). This CDR3 spans 14 amino acids. V dropped 7 bases and J dropped 6; count of bases not matched to a gene: 8.

Turning to this clone: Other DNA sequences in this specimen translate into the identical CDR3. The chain joins TRBV28 to TRBJ1-4; TRBD1 matches at 7 bases. Losses at the gene ends were 2 bases for V and 3 bases for J; bases not matched to a gene: 0. CDR3 length equals 14 residues. Germline V lookup: CDR1 MDHEN, CDR2 SYDVKM. The CDR3 DNA follows: TGTGCCAGCAGTTTACAGGGGGCTAATGAAAAACTGTTTTTT. Translated, it gives CASSLQGANEKLFF.

This clone was recorded a few times. This chain uses TRBV30 with TRBJ1-6; D is perhaps TRBD1 (5 bases). Per the germline V gene, CDR1 is GTSNPN and CDR2 is SVGIG (reference sequence). The CDR3 is 14 residues long. V was shortened by 0 bases and J by 7 bases, with 10 bases between the two germline ends. Here the CDR3 DNA reads TGTGCCTGGAGTGTTCCCAGGGCGAATTCACCCCTCCACTTT. This translates into CAWSVPRANSPLHF.

V gene TRBV6-1 combines with J gene TRBJ2-7; D might be TRBD1 (5 bases). Germline V lookup: CDR1 MNHNS, CDR2 SASEGT. V was shortened by 6 bases and J by 4 bases, with 22 bases between the two germline ends. The CDR3 has 16 residues. In nucleotides, the CDR3 is TGTGCCAGCAGCGAAACGATGGACATCGGCTCGTACGAGCAGTACTTC. This encodes CASSETMDIGSYEQYF.

For the CDR3, the DNA is TGTGCCAGCAGTGACTTTGGGGCGAGAGAGACCCAGTACTTC. Translation gives CASSDFGARETQYF. The chain recombines TRBV25-1 with TRBJ2-5; possibly TRBD1 for D (5 bases). V gave up 3 bases and J gave up 4 bases, with 12 bases separating them. This CDR3 is 14 amino acids long. Germline CDR1 and CDR2: MGHDK and SYGVNS.

This clone was seen more than once but under ten times. V gene TRBV5-4 combines with J gene TRBJ2-1; 7 bases are shared with TRBD2. The J segment lost 4 bases and the V segment lost 2 bases, leaving 6 bases of the junction unmatched. CDR3 length: 15 amino acids. The V gene's germline CDR1 is SGHNT and CDR2 YYREEE (reference sequence). CDR3 residues: CASSFAGVRYNEQFF. In nucleotides, the CDR3 is TGTGCCAGCAGCTTCGCGGGAGTGAGGTACAATGAGCAGTTCTTC.

Only a few counts were recorded for this clone. This chain uses TRBV4-1 with TRBJ2-2; D is possibly TRBD1 (6 bases). Germline-derived CDR1 and CDR2 are MGHRA and YSYEKL. The CDR3 covers 15 residues. V was trimmed by 1 base and J by 0 bases, leaving 6 bases between them. The CDR3 protein is CASSQGTANTGELFF. For the CDR3, the DNA is TGCGCCAGCAGCCAAGGGACAGCGAACACCGGGGAGCTGTTTTTT.

This clone has a handful of counts. The chain carries TRBV10-3 and TRBJ2-7; D may be TRBD1 (5 bases). The V end lost 6 bases, the J end lost 0 bases, and 12 bases lay between the germline ends. Germline loops: CDR1 ENHRY, CDR2 SYGVKD. This CDR3 has 14 residues. Here the CDR3 reads CAIRMVQDSYEQYF. DNA for the CDR3: TGTGCCATCAGAATGGTACAGGACTCCTACGAGCAGTACTTC.

This clone showed up just once. The chain recombines TRBV21-1 with TRBJ1-4; TRBD1, as called in the table, went unchecked against the DNA. TRBV21-1 is a pseudogene locus. The CDR3 spans 12 residues. Written as DNA, the CDR3 is TGTGCCAGCAGCAAAGGGGGCGGAAAAACTGTTTTT. Protein sequence: CASSKGGGKTVF.